This is a list of T cell receptor beta chains from one sample in a study of T cells in narcolepsy. Method: immunoSEQ multiplex PCR; TCRdb's copy keeps in-frame clones and lacks some. This table holds under 35,000 clones, 75% to 90% found once. Sequenced: CD45RA- memory CD4+ T cells from PBMCs. These receptors all stem from a human donor with narcolepsy. The CDR3 runs from the conserved cysteine through the conserved F or W. Each record gives: CDR3 DNA, CDR3 protein, V gene, J gene, D gene, clone size. D genes are given only for firm matches. Clone size appears in some rows only: once, few, many, or a class for an expanded clone.

CDR3nt: TGTGCCAGCAGCTTAGACTGGGGGGCTGAAAAACTGTTTTTT
CDR3aa: CASSLDWGAEKLFF
v_gene: TRBV7-2
j_gene: TRBJ1-4
d_gene: -
abundance: once

CDR3nt: TGTGCCAGCAGCGTAGGTCAGGGGGACGGCTACACCTTC
CDR3aa: CASSVGQGDGYTF
v_gene: TRBV9
j_gene: TRBJ1-2
d_gene: TRBD1
abundance: -

CDR3nt: TGTGCCAGCTCACCTCAGGCGGCGAACACTGAAGCTTTCTTT
CDR3aa: CASSPQAANTEAFF
v_gene: TRBV18
j_gene: TRBJ1-1
d_gene: -
abundance: -

CDR3nt: TGTGCCAGCAGCTTCGTAATCCCTTCAGGATCACCCCTCCACTTT
CDR3aa: CASSFVIPSGSPLHF
v_gene: TRBV7-9
j_gene: TRBJ1-6
d_gene: -
abundance: -

CDR3nt: TGCGCCAGCAGCTTGGCCCTCGACAGCTATGGCTACACCTTC
CDR3aa: CASSLALDSYGYTF
v_gene: TRBV5-1
j_gene: TRBJ1-2
d_gene: -
abundance: -

CDR3nt: TGTGCCAGCATAACCGATACAGGGTTAAACACTGAAGCTTTCTTT
CDR3aa: CASITDTGLNTEAFF
v_gene: TRBV2
j_gene: TRBJ1-1
d_gene: -
abundance: -

CDR3nt: TGTGCCAGCAGTCTTCAGGGGGTGTACACTGAAGCTTTCTTT
CDR3aa: CASSLQGVYTEAFF
v_gene: TRBV27
j_gene: TRBJ1-1
d_gene: TRBD1
abundance: -

CDR3nt: TGTGCCTGGAGCCTAAACAGGGGCTCTGGAAACACCATATATTTT
CDR3aa: CAWSLNRGSGNTIYF
v_gene: TRBV30
j_gene: TRBJ1-3
d_gene: TRBD1
abundance: -

CDR3nt: TGCGCCAGCAGCCGAGGCCCAAATCAGCCCCAGCATTTT
CDR3aa: CASSRGPNQPQHF
v_gene: TRBV4-3
j_gene: TRBJ1-5
d_gene: -
abundance: -

CDR3nt: TGTGCCTGGAGCTTAAAGTTGAGGGGCTACACCTTC
CDR3aa: CAWSLKLRGYTF
v_gene: TRBV30
j_gene: TRBJ1-2
d_gene: -
abundance: -

CDR3nt: TGTGCCAGCAGCTTATTCCGGCCTCCTGGGGAGCTGTTTTTT
CDR3aa: CASSLFRPPGELFF
v_gene: TRBV7-3
j_gene: TRBJ2-2
d_gene: -
abundance: once

CDR3nt: TGTGCCAGCTCACCCCTATTGGACAGTAACGAGCAGTACTTC
CDR3aa: CASSPLLDSNEQYF
v_gene: TRBV18
j_gene: TRBJ2-7
d_gene: -
abundance: few

CDR3nt: TGCGCCAGCAGCTTGGCCTTAGTGGGTTCCGGGGAGCTGTTTTTT
CDR3aa: CASSLALVGSGELFF
v_gene: TRBV5-1
j_gene: TRBJ2-2
d_gene: -
abundance: -

CDR3nt: TGTGCCAGCAGTTACTCGAGAGGGGATAATGAAAAACTGTTTTTT
CDR3aa: CASSYSRGDNEKLFF
v_gene: TRBV6-6
j_gene: TRBJ1-4
d_gene: -
abundance: -

CDR3nt: TGTGCCAGCAGCCCGAGAGCTGGACAGTCCTACAATGAGCAGTTCTTC
CDR3aa: CASSPRAGQSYNEQFF
v_gene: TRBV5-5
j_gene: TRBJ2-1
d_gene: -
abundance: -

CDR3nt: TGCGCCAGCAGCTTGGACAGTAATGAAAAACTGTTTTTT
CDR3aa: CASSLDSNEKLFF
v_gene: TRBV5-1
j_gene: TRBJ1-4
d_gene: -
abundance: -

CDR3nt: TGTGCAAGTCGCTTCCTCGGGACTAGCGGGGGGGACTACGAGCAGTACTTC
CDR3aa: CASRFLGTSGGDYEQYF
v_gene: TRBV12-2
j_gene: TRBJ2-7
d_gene: -
abundance: once

CDR3nt: TGTGCCAGCAGTGATACAGGGACGACTTCGGGCGAGCAGTACTTC
CDR3aa: CASSDTGTTSGEQYF
v_gene: TRBV6-1
j_gene: TRBJ2-7
d_gene: -
abundance: few

CDR3nt: TGTGCCAGCAGTGAAGTTGGGCAGGGTCTTTTACTCAGAAACACCATATATTTT
CDR3aa: CASSEVGQGLLLRNTIYF
v_gene: TRBV6-1
j_gene: TRBJ1-3
d_gene: -
abundance: -

CDR3nt: TGCGCCAGCAGACAACCGGGCCTAGGCGCTGAAGCTTTCTTT
CDR3aa: CASRQPGLGAEAFF
v_gene: TRBV5-1
j_gene: TRBJ1-1
d_gene: -
abundance: -

CDR3nt: TGTGCCAGCAGTGACCCCGCCGGACAGGGCTACACCTTC
CDR3aa: CASSDPAGQGYTF
v_gene: TRBV2
j_gene: TRBJ1-2
d_gene: -
abundance: -

CDR3nt: TGTGCCAGCAGTGGGGGGGGTAGGGCTACTGGAAACACCATATATTTT
CDR3aa: CASSGGGRATGNTIYF
v_gene: TRBV6-1
j_gene: TRBJ1-3
d_gene: -
abundance: few

CDR3nt: TGTGCCTGGAGTGTACCTTATTCGGTCGGGAGGGAGACCCAGTACTTC
CDR3aa: CAWSVPYSVGRETQYF
v_gene: TRBV30
j_gene: TRBJ2-5
d_gene: TRBD2
abundance: -

CDR3nt: TGTGCCAGCACAAAAGCCGATGAGACCCAGTACTTC
CDR3aa: CASTKADETQYF
v_gene: TRBV2
j_gene: TRBJ2-5
d_gene: -
abundance: -

CDR3nt: TGTGCCAGCAGCTTAACCCGGCAGTACTTC
CDR3aa: CASSLTRQYF
v_gene: TRBV11-2
j_gene: TRBJ2-7
d_gene: -
abundance: -

CDR3nt: TGTGCCAGCAGCTTAGAAACGGGCAGGGGGCGCGGTGGCTACACCTTC
CDR3aa: CASSLETGRGRGGYTF
v_gene: TRBV7-2
j_gene: TRBJ1-2
d_gene: TRBD1
abundance: -

CDR3nt: TGTGCCAGCAGTGCAGGGGGGGCGGGCTACACCTTC
CDR3aa: CASSAGGAGYTF
v_gene: TRBV6-6
j_gene: TRBJ1-2
d_gene: TRBD1
abundance: few

CDR3nt: TGTGCCAGCAGTGTCGCAGAGAACACTGAAGCTTTCTTT
CDR3aa: CASSVAENTEAFF
v_gene: TRBV6-4
j_gene: TRBJ1-1
d_gene: -
abundance: few

CDR3nt: TGTGCCAGTAGTGCACACGAGAGCTCCTACGAGCAGTACTTC
CDR3aa: CASSAHESSYEQYF
v_gene: TRBV19
j_gene: TRBJ2-7
d_gene: -
abundance: -

CDR3nt: TGTGCCAGCAGCTTAACCGGGTCCCACACCGGGGAGCTGTTTTTT
CDR3aa: CASSLTGSHTGELFF
v_gene: TRBV5-4
j_gene: TRBJ2-2
d_gene: -
abundance: -

CDR3nt: TGCGCCAGCAGCCAAGGGACCCTTAATTCACCCCTCCACTTT
CDR3aa: CASSQGTLNSPLHF
v_gene: TRBV4-1
j_gene: TRBJ1-6
d_gene: -
abundance: few

CDR3nt: TGTGCCAGCAGTGAAACGGTTAGGGTGAGGGCTTTCTTT
CDR3aa: CASSETVRVRAFF
v_gene: TRBV6-1
j_gene: TRBJ1-1
d_gene: -
abundance: few

CDR3nt: TGTGCCAGCAGCTTGTATCTGTCACCCCTCCACTTT
CDR3aa: CASSLYLSPLHF
v_gene: TRBV7-2
j_gene: TRBJ1-6
d_gene: -
abundance: -

CDR3nt: TGTGCCAGCAGCCATGATATGGACTACAATGAGCAGTTCTTC
CDR3aa: CASSHDMDYNEQFF
v_gene: TRBV14
j_gene: TRBJ2-1
d_gene: -
abundance: -

CDR3nt: TGTGCCAACCCAGACAGGGCGATCGCCTACGAGCAGTACTTC
CDR3aa: CANPDRAIAYEQYF
v_gene: TRBV21-1
j_gene: TRBJ2-7
d_gene: -
abundance: few

CDR3nt: TGTGCCAGCAGTCCCGGTCGGCCGAGCTCCTACAATGAGCAGTTCTTC
CDR3aa: CASSPGRPSSYNEQFF
v_gene: TRBV6-6
j_gene: TRBJ2-1
d_gene: -
abundance: once

CDR3nt: TGTGCCAGCTCACCACCGTCACACATCTACGAGCAGTACTTC
CDR3aa: CASSPPSHIYEQYF
v_gene: TRBV18
j_gene: TRBJ2-7
d_gene: -
abundance: -

CDR3nt: TGTGCCAGCAGCTTAATTCCCCAGACTGGAAACACCATATATTTT
CDR3aa: CASSLIPQTGNTIYF
v_gene: TRBV7-9
j_gene: TRBJ1-3
d_gene: -
abundance: few

CDR3nt: TGTGCCAGCTCCGCAGGGGCCTACGAGCAGTACTTC
CDR3aa: CASSAGAYEQYF
v_gene: TRBV18
j_gene: TRBJ2-7
d_gene: -
abundance: once

CDR3nt: TGTGCCAGCAGTTACGACGGCAATCAGCCCCAGCATTTT
CDR3aa: CASSYDGNQPQHF
v_gene: TRBV6-5
j_gene: TRBJ1-5
d_gene: -
abundance: -

CDR3nt: TGTGCCAGCAGCTTGGACGCCTCCTCCTACGAGCAGTACTTC
CDR3aa: CASSLDASSYEQYF
v_gene: TRBV5-4
j_gene: TRBJ2-7
d_gene: -
abundance: -

CDR3nt: TGTGCCTGGACAGGGACAGGGGGCCGACAGCCCCAGCATTTT
CDR3aa: CAWTGTGGRQPQHF
v_gene: TRBV30
j_gene: TRBJ1-5
d_gene: TRBD1
abundance: -

CDR3nt: TGTGCCAGCTCAGTACAGGGAGGCACTGAAGCTTTCTTT
CDR3aa: CASSVQGGTEAFF
v_gene: TRBV18
j_gene: TRBJ1-1
d_gene: -
abundance: few

CDR3nt: TGTGCCAGCAGTTACTCGGGACAGCTTATCTCCTACGAGCAGTACTTC
CDR3aa: CASSYSGQLISYEQYF
v_gene: TRBV6-5
j_gene: TRBJ2-7
d_gene: TRBD1
abundance: -

CDR3nt: TGTGCCAGCGCTACCCCGACAGGGCCCTACACCTTC
CDR3aa: CASATPTGPYTF
v_gene: TRBV6-6
j_gene: TRBJ1-2
d_gene: TRBD1
abundance: -

CDR3nt: TGTGCCAGCAGTGAGCGGGGCGGCACTGAAGCTTTCTTT
CDR3aa: CASSERGGTEAFF
v_gene: TRBV6-1
j_gene: TRBJ1-1
d_gene: -
abundance: few

CDR3nt: TGTGCCAGCAGTAAAGGACTACAGCACGATACGCAGTATTTT
CDR3aa: CASSKGLQHDTQYF
v_gene: TRBV27
j_gene: TRBJ2-3
d_gene: -
abundance: -

CDR3nt: TGTGCCAGCAGCTTAACAGGAGGAAGGCCCCGATATAGCAATCAGCCCCAGCATTTT
CDR3aa: CASSLTGGRPRYSNQPQHF
v_gene: TRBV7-3
j_gene: TRBJ1-5
d_gene: -
abundance: once